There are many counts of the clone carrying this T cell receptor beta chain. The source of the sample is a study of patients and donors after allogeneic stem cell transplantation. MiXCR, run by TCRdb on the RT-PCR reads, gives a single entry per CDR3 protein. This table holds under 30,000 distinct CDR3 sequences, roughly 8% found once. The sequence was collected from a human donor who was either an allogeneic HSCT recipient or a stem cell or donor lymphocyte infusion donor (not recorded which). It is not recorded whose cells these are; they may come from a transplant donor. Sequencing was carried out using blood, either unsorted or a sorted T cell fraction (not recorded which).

The CDR3 nucleotides are TGCGCCAGCAGCACCCGACACCCTCAAGAGACCCAGTACTTC. As protein: CASSTRHPQETQYF. The chain links TRBV5-1 to TRBJ2-5, with D hard to call. Trimming removed 4 bases at V and 2 bases at J, with 12 bases between. The CDR3 loop spans 14 amino acids. Per the germline V gene, CDR1 is SGHRS and CDR2 is YFSETQ. Based on the CDR3 plus reference TRBV5-1 and TRBJ2-5, the full variable domain is KAGVTQTPRYLIKTRGQQVTLSCSPISGHRSVSWYQQTPGQGLQFLFEYFSETQRNKGNFPGRFSGRQFSNSRSEMNVSTLELGDSALYLCASSTRHPQETQYFGPGTRLLVL.